Listed below are T cell receptor beta chains from one sample, sequenced in a study of OX40 agonist ivuxolimab in advanced cancers. Sequencing was performed with immunoSEQ multiplex PCR; in TCRdb, only in-frame clones are kept and a portion is missing. In the table there are some 87,000 clones, 90% to 95% of which are singletons. The sequencing used CD4+ or CD8+ T cells sorted from blood, collected in a trial of the OX40 agonist ivuxolimab. Receptor source: an adult with an advanced solid tumor such as melanoma, head and neck, liver or kidney cancer. The CDR3 runs from the conserved cysteine through the conserved F or W. A D gene is named only where the DNA matches it firmly. Size tells how often a clone was seen (once, few, many) or the class of an expanded clone, and some rows leave it out.

j_call: TRBJ2-5
d_call: NA
clone_size: NA
v_call: TRBV29-1
cdr3_aa: CSVEEQRGGETQYF
cdr3_nt: TGCAGCGTTGAAGAGCAAAGGGGGGGGGAGACCCAGTACTTC

j_call: TRBJ2-7
d_call: TRBD2
clone_size: NA
v_call: TRBV27
cdr3_aa: CASTSGLGSFYEQYF
cdr3_nt: TGTGCCAGCACCTCCGGACTAGGATCTTTCTACGAGCAGTACTTC

j_call: TRBJ2-7
d_call: NA
clone_size: NA
v_call: TRBV18
cdr3_aa: CASSPGTNYEQYF
cdr3_nt: TGTGCCAGCTCACCCGGGACAAACTACGAGCAGTACTTC

j_call: TRBJ1-3
d_call: NA
clone_size: once
v_call: TRBV6-1
cdr3_aa: CASSEPGSGNTIYF
cdr3_nt: TGTGCCAGCAGTGAACCAGGCTCTGGAAACACCATATATTTT

j_call: TRBJ2-1
d_call: TRBD2
clone_size: NA
v_call: TRBV29-1
cdr3_aa: CSLAGSPYNEQFF
cdr3_nt: TGCAGCCTAGCGGGGTCACCCTACAATGAGCAGTTCTTC

j_call: TRBJ1-5
d_call: NA
clone_size: NA
v_call: TRBV29-1
cdr3_aa: CSVEGGTGNQPQHF
cdr3_nt: TGCAGCGTTGAGGGGGGTACTGGCAATCAGCCCCAGCATTTT

j_call: TRBJ2-1
d_call: NA
clone_size: NA
v_call: TRBV27
cdr3_aa: CASSLFDPYNEQFF
cdr3_nt: TGTGCCAGCAGTTTATTTGACCCCTACAATGAGCAGTTCTTC

j_call: TRBJ2-3
d_call: NA
clone_size: NA
v_call: TRBV10-2
cdr3_aa: CASSQDSSTDTQYF
cdr3_nt: TGCGCCAGCAGTCAGGACTCTTCCACAGATACGCAGTATTTT

j_call: TRBJ2-1
d_call: TRBD2
clone_size: NA
v_call: TRBV30
cdr3_aa: CAWRHPGLAGLGEQFF
cdr3_nt: TGTGCCTGGAGACACCCGGGACTAGCGGGATTAGGGGAGCAGTTCTTC

j_call: TRBJ2-1
d_call: TRBD2
clone_size: NA
v_call: TRBV27
cdr3_aa: CASSGTTSYNEQFF
cdr3_nt: TGTGCCAGCAGTGGGACTACATCGTACAATGAGCAGTTCTTC

j_call: TRBJ2-1
d_call: NA
clone_size: NA
v_call: TRBV14
cdr3_aa: CASSQDQIGTHFYNEQFF
cdr3_nt: TGTGCCAGCAGCCAAGATCAAATAGGGACTCATTTCTACAATGAGCAGTTCTTC

j_call: TRBJ2-5
d_call: TRBD2
clone_size: NA
v_call: TRBV7-2
cdr3_aa: CASSLGLAGGPGQYF
cdr3_nt: TGTGCCAGCAGCTTGGGACTAGCGGGAGGGCCGGGGCAGTACTTC

j_call: TRBJ2-1
d_call: NA
clone_size: NA
v_call: TRBV4-3
cdr3_aa: CASSQTLWQKPYNEQFF
cdr3_nt: TGCGCCAGCAGCCAAACATTGTGGCAAAAACCCTACAATGAGCAGTTCTTC

j_call: TRBJ2-5
d_call: NA
clone_size: NA
v_call: TRBV7-9
cdr3_aa: CASSLDRERETQYF
cdr3_nt: TGTGCCAGCAGCTTAGACAGGGAACGGGAGACCCAGTACTTC

j_call: TRBJ2-2
d_call: NA
clone_size: once
v_call: TRBV6-5
cdr3_aa: CASRKETANTGELFF
cdr3_nt: TGTGCCAGCAGAAAAGAGACAGCGAACACCGGGGAGCTGTTTTTT

j_call: TRBJ1-2
d_call: NA
clone_size: NA
v_call: TRBV30
cdr3_aa: CAWSVLPEYQELYGYTF
cdr3_nt: TGTGCCTGGAGTGTACTCCCCGAATATCAGGAATTATATGGCTACACCTTC

j_call: TRBJ2-2
d_call: NA
clone_size: NA
v_call: TRBV20-1
cdr3_aa: CSASAGGELFF
cdr3_nt: TGCAGTGCTAGTGCGGGGGGGGAGCTGTTTTTT

j_call: TRBJ2-2
d_call: NA
clone_size: NA
v_call: TRBV7-6
cdr3_aa: CASSLVSRSTGELFF
cdr3_nt: TGTGCCAGCAGCTTAGTTAGCCGGAGCACCGGGGAGCTGTTTTTT

j_call: TRBJ1-5
d_call: NA
clone_size: few
v_call: TRBV4-2
cdr3_aa: CASSQDEMSNQPQHF
cdr3_nt: TGTGCCAGCAGCCAAGACGAGATGAGCAATCAGCCCCAGCATTTT

j_call: TRBJ2-7
d_call: TRBD2
clone_size: few
v_call: TRBV7-9
cdr3_aa: CASSSGLAVSSYEQYF
cdr3_nt: TGTGCCAGCAGCTCAGGACTAGCGGTAAGCTCCTACGAGCAGTACTTC

j_call: TRBJ2-1
d_call: NA
clone_size: NA
v_call: TRBV9
cdr3_aa: CASSVDQGAYNEQFF
cdr3_nt: TGTGCCAGCAGCGTAGATCAAGGGGCCTACAATGAGCAGTTCTTC

j_call: TRBJ2-7
d_call: TRBD1
clone_size: NA
v_call: TRBV13
cdr3_aa: CASSDRDRGYEQYF
cdr3_nt: TGTGCCAGCAGCGACCGGGACAGGGGCTACGAGCAGTACTTC

j_call: TRBJ2-3
d_call: TRBD2
clone_size: NA
v_call: TRBV9
cdr3_aa: CASSNHPREGTDTQYF
cdr3_nt: TGTGCCAGCAGCAACCACCCCCGGGAGGGCACAGATACGCAGTATTTT

j_call: TRBJ2-7
d_call: TRBD2
clone_size: NA
v_call: TRBV7-2
cdr3_aa: CASSLVASGLSYEQYF
cdr3_nt: TGTGCCAGCAGCTTAGTGGCTAGCGGGCTCTCCTACGAGCAGTACTTC

j_call: TRBJ2-3
d_call: TRBD2
clone_size: once
v_call: TRBV27
cdr3_aa: CASSLWAGASTSGNGDTQYF
cdr3_nt: TGTGCCAGCAGTTTATGGGCGGGTGCCTCGACTAGCGGAAACGGGGATACGCAGTATTTT

j_call: TRBJ1-1
d_call: NA
clone_size: NA
v_call: TRBV30
cdr3_aa: CAWTQRSVATEAFF
cdr3_nt: TGTGCCTGGACCCAAAGGAGCGTGGCCACTGAAGCTTTCTTT

j_call: TRBJ2-1
d_call: TRBD2
clone_size: NA
v_call: TRBV2
cdr3_aa: CASSRFGTSGSYEQFF
cdr3_nt: TGTGCCAGCAGTCGTTTCGGGACTAGCGGGAGCTATGAGCAGTTCTTC

j_call: TRBJ2-1
d_call: TRBD2
clone_size: NA
v_call: TRBV9
cdr3_aa: CASSVEIAGGYNEQFF
cdr3_nt: TGTGCCAGCAGCGTAGAAATCGCGGGAGGCTACAATGAGCAGTTCTTC

j_call: TRBJ2-2
d_call: NA
clone_size: NA
v_call: TRBV5-4
cdr3_aa: CASSLDRRAGELFF
cdr3_nt: TGTGCCAGCAGCTTGGACAGGAGGGCCGGGGAGCTGTTTTTT

j_call: TRBJ2-7
d_call: TRBD1
clone_size: NA
v_call: TRBV7-9
cdr3_aa: CASSLPAAGGRYYEQYF
cdr3_nt: TGTGCCAGCAGCCTACCCGCCGCAGGGGGACGATACTACGAGCAGTACTTC

j_call: TRBJ2-2
d_call: NA
clone_size: NA
v_call: TRBV5-1
cdr3_aa: CASSSRRGADANTGELFF
cdr3_nt: TGCGCCAGCAGCTCCCGTCGCGGAGCCGACGCGAACACCGGGGAGCTGTTTTTT

j_call: TRBJ2-7
d_call: TRBD1
clone_size: NA
v_call: TRBV19
cdr3_aa: CASSTAQGDSPRGSYEQYF
cdr3_nt: TGTGCCAGTAGTACGGCACAGGGGGACTCCCCGAGAGGCTCCTACGAGCAGTACTTC

j_call: TRBJ1-2
d_call: NA
clone_size: NA
v_call: TRBV29-1
cdr3_aa: CSVEEWGGGFYGYTF
cdr3_nt: TGCAGCGTTGAAGAGTGGGGGGGCGGATTCTATGGCTACACCTTC

j_call: TRBJ1-2
d_call: NA
clone_size: NA
v_call: TRBV7-9
cdr3_aa: CASSLREPPMFQYGYTF
cdr3_nt: TGTGCCAGCAGCCTAAGGGAGCCCCCTATGTTCCAATATGGCTACACCTTC

j_call: TRBJ1-1
d_call: NA
clone_size: once
v_call: TRBV19
cdr3_aa: CASSITGGPGMNTEAFF
cdr3_nt: TGTGCCAGTAGTATCACAGGTGGCCCCGGAATGAACACTGAAGCTTTCTTT

j_call: TRBJ2-1
d_call: TRBD2
clone_size: NA
v_call: TRBV7-9
cdr3_aa: CASSLWAGGPNEQFF
cdr3_nt: TGTGCCAGCAGCTTATGGGCGGGAGGGCCAAATGAGCAGTTCTTC

j_call: TRBJ2-7
d_call: NA
clone_size: NA
v_call: TRBV7-3
cdr3_aa: CASSLTFGDEQYF
cdr3_nt: TGTGCCAGCAGCTTAACGTTCGGGGACGAGCAGTACTTC

j_call: TRBJ2-5
d_call: TRBD2
clone_size: NA
v_call: TRBV4-3
cdr3_aa: CASSQARTSGTAQTQYF
cdr3_nt: TGCGCCAGCAGCCAAGCACGGACTAGCGGGACGGCACAGACCCAGTACTTC

j_call: TRBJ1-2
d_call: NA
clone_size: NA
v_call: TRBV25-1
cdr3_aa: CASSGGVGYTF
cdr3_nt: TGTGCCAGCAGCGGAGGTGTGGGCTACACCTTC

j_call: TRBJ2-1
d_call: NA
clone_size: once
v_call: TRBV15
cdr3_aa: CATSSGQGYNEQFF
cdr3_nt: TGTGCCACCAGTTCGGGTCAAGGTTACAATGAGCAGTTCTTC

j_call: TRBJ1-5
d_call: NA
clone_size: NA
v_call: TRBV6-5
cdr3_aa: CASSSGFGQPQHF
cdr3_nt: TGTGCCAGCAGTTCCGGCTTCGGACAGCCCCAGCATTTT

j_call: TRBJ2-7
d_call: NA
clone_size: NA
v_call: TRBV6-4
cdr3_aa: CAGSTTMGGPYEQYF
cdr3_nt: TGTGCCGGCAGTACAACTATGGGGGGCCCCTACGAGCAGTACTTC

j_call: TRBJ2-2
d_call: NA
clone_size: NA
v_call: TRBV2
cdr3_aa: CASSDPTGELFF
cdr3_nt: TGTGCCAGCAGTGACCCCACCGGGGAGCTGTTTTTT

j_call: TRBJ2-7
d_call: NA
clone_size: NA
v_call: TRBV9
cdr3_aa: CASSVEGHEQYF
cdr3_nt: TGTGCCAGCAGCGTAGAAGGCCACGAGCAGTACTTC

j_call: TRBJ2-3
d_call: NA
clone_size: NA
v_call: TRBV6-7
cdr3_aa: CASSYGTTSTDTQYF
cdr3_nt: TGTGCCAGCAGTTACGGCACGACTAGCACAGATACGCAGTATTTT

j_call: TRBJ2-7
d_call: NA
clone_size: NA
v_call: TRBV11-3
cdr3_aa: CASSLDSGAAQYF
cdr3_nt: TGTGCCAGCAGCTTAGATAGTGGGGCGGCGCAGTACTTC

j_call: TRBJ1-4
d_call: NA
clone_size: NA
v_call: TRBV30
cdr3_aa: CAWVPSVATNEKLFF
cdr3_nt: TGTGCCTGGGTCCCGTCAGTTGCAACTAATGAAAAACTGTTTTTT

j_call: TRBJ2-7
d_call: NA
clone_size: NA
v_call: TRBV13
cdr3_aa: CASSARGREGEQYF
cdr3_nt: TGTGCCAGCAGCGCGCGCGGGCGTGAGGGGGAGCAGTACTTC

j_call: TRBJ1-2
d_call: NA
clone_size: NA
v_call: TRBV10-3
cdr3_aa: CAIREGYGYTF
cdr3_nt: TGTGCCATTCGCGAGGGCTATGGCTACACCTTC

j_call: TRBJ2-1
d_call: TRBD2
clone_size: NA
v_call: TRBV28
cdr3_aa: CASSPGGNEQFF
cdr3_nt: TGTGCCAGCAGCCCCGGGGGGAATGAGCAGTTCTTC

j_call: TRBJ2-3
d_call: NA
clone_size: NA
v_call: TRBV9
cdr3_aa: CASSLSDSSTDTQYF
cdr3_nt: TGTGCCAGCAGCCTTAGCGATTCTAGCACAGATACGCAGTATTTT

j_call: TRBJ2-7
d_call: NA
clone_size: NA
v_call: TRBV7-9
cdr3_aa: CASSPGTGPYEQYF
cdr3_nt: TGTGCCAGCAGCCCCGGGACTGGCCCATACGAGCAGTACTTC